This entry describes one T cell receptor beta chain. This entry comes from a study of blood T cell repertoires in COVID-19. On the study more broadly: Samples of COVID-19 (acute and convalescent) were obtained from the United States, Italy and Spain. Nucleic acid was either cDNA or gDNA, and it came from T cells, B-cell-depleted T cells, or PBMCs.

Original handling: Researchers report that nucleated cell counts were estimated from reference gene primer amplification. The assay was immunoSEQ multiplex PCR, and TCRdb's table has in-frame clones only and misses some. V, J and clone size were drawn from that table, and D and trimming were deduced from the DNA. The table shows about 60,000 clones, with more than 85% occurring only once. CDR3 length: 13 amino acids. V gave up 8 bases and J gave up 4 bases, with 15 bases separating them. Per germline, CDR1 MDHEN and CDR2 SYDVKM. The sequenced sample was peripheral blood. This sequence joins TRBV28 and TRBJ2-7, with D possibly matching TRBD1 (7 bases). This sequence was found in a man between 60 and 70 years old with acute or convalescent COVID-19. CDR3 sequence: CASLDPGGYEQYF. The CDR3 region has the DNA TGTGCCAGCTTAGACCCAGGGGGGTACGAGCAGTACTTC.